Following are 2 T cell receptor beta chains from one sample sequenced in a study of blood T cell repertoires in COVID-19. TCRdb keeps only in-frame clones here, not all; method: immunoSEQ multiplex PCR. The table lists approximately 250,000 clones, approximately 88% of them singletons. The sample taken for sequencing was PBMCs or T cells enriched from blood (not recorded which). These receptors came from a woman between 35 and 50 years old with acute COVID-19.

CDR3 DNA: TGTGCCAGCAGGCCAGACAGGGGTAGGCCCCAGCATTTT. This gives the protein CASRPDRGRPQHF. V usage is TRBV27 and J usage is TRBJ1-5; 8 bases match TRBD1. From germline, CDR1 is MNHEY and CDR2 SMNVEV (reference sequence). CDR3 length equals 13 residues. Trimming removed 6 bases from V and 9 bases from J; junction bases left unmatched: 7.

This chain uses TRBV5-8 with TRBJ1-1; tentative D call: TRBD1 (5 bases). The CDR3 consists of 16 residues. V shed 4 bases and J shed 6 bases, with 22 bases lying between them. Germline V gives CDR1 SGHTS, CDR2 YDEGEE. The CDR3 nucleotides are TGTGCCAGCAGCCTTGCACCCCAAGCGGGGGGTCCTGAAGCTTTCTTT. Residues: CASSLAPQAGGPEAFF.